This T cell receptor beta chain appears in the sequencing data of a study of CD4 T cells in relation to SARS-CoV-2 and coronaviruses. In the study overall: TCR beta CDR3s were sequenced after roughly ten-day antigen culture of PBMCs. The restricting HLA molecule for shared crossreactive spike epitopes was mapped.

TCRdb's copy holds only in-frame clones and misses some; the assay was immunoSEQ multiplex PCR. This table holds under 20,000 clones, around 70% found once. A remark on this clone: Its antigen is not identified.

Before the COVID-19 pandemic, during about 2010-2019, CD4+ T cells were taken from unexposed donors. The cells were cultured for under 13 days before CD4+ T cells were isolated. Trimming stripped 8 bases from V and 2 bases from J, with 12 bases between. This CDR3 comprises 13 residues. The germline V gene has CDR1 MDHEN and CDR2 SYDVKM. The chain uses TRBV28 and TRBJ1-2; D unresolved. The receptor was isolated from a human donor in good health. The sequencing input was CD4+ T cells from PBMCs, cultured in vitro. CDR3 residues: CASGISENYGYTF. The CDR3 DNA is TGTGCCAGCGGCATCTCGGAGAACTATGGCTACACCTTC.